This passage covers 29 T cell receptor beta chains from one sample sequenced in a study of graft-versus-host responses after intestinal transplantation. TCRdb's table, derived via immunoSEQ multiplex PCR, lists solely in-frame clones and lacks some. The table shows some 130,000 clones, with over 85% occurring only once. These receptors have no identified antigens. The sequencing used unstimulated CD4+ T cells sorted from spleen or lymph node cells, collected before intestinal transplant. The receptors were gathered from a human donor who received an intestinal transplant.

CDR3 region: CASSPAGGGYGYTF. CDR3 bases: TGTGCCAGCAGCCCGGCTGGGGGTGGGTATGGCTACACCTTC. The chain employs TRBV5-4 and TRBJ1-2; a possible D gene is TRBD1 (5 bases). This CDR3 region has 14 residues. The V end lost 4 bases, the J end lost 5 bases, and 15 bases lay between the germline ends. Per the germline V gene, CDR1 is SGHNT and CDR2 is YYREEE (reference sequence).

J is TRBJ2-5 and V is TRBV7-8; D remains ambiguous. Germline values: CDR1 SGHVS, CDR2 FQNEAQ. This CDR3 contains 12 residues. Trimming removed 5 bases from V and 5 bases from J, with 9 bases in between. For the CDR3, the DNA is TGTGCCAGCAGCCGTACAGTGGAGACCCAGTACTTC. Residues: CASSRTVETQYF.

The V call is TRBV19, the J call TRBJ2-7; perhaps TRBD1 as D (7 bases). This CDR3 is built from 15 residues. Trimming left V 0 bases short and J 5 bases short, with 14 bases between. Germline loops: CDR1 LNHDA, CDR2 SQIVND (reference sequence). CDR3 loop: CASSIEGGQSHEQYF. The CDR3 DNA follows: TGTGCCAGTAGTATAGAGGGGGGACAGTCCCACGAGCAGTACTTC.

V and J are TRBV6-5 and TRBJ2-1; 8 positions match TRBD2. Trimming removed 0 bases from V and 8 bases from J; junction bases left unmatched: 9. The CDR3 loop spans 16 amino acids. Germline V CDR1 and CDR2: MNHEY, SVGAGI. The CDR3 loop is CASSYSTNGGAYEQFF. CDR3 coding DNA: TGTGCCAGCAGTTACTCGACGAACGGGGGGGCCTATGAGCAGTTCTTC.

The V call is TRBV19, the J call TRBJ1-1; 10 bases map to TRBD1. Germline V CDR1 and CDR2: LNHDA, SQIVND (reference sequence). V shed 7 bases, J shed 5 bases, and the junction held 10 bases outside the gene matches. The CDR3 has 15 residues. This CDR3 reads CASKKLTGGATEAFF. DNA for the CDR3: TGTGCCAGTAAAAAATTGACAGGGGGCGCGACTGAAGCTTTCTTT.

This clone turned up a few times. The CDR3 protein is CASSDPRGQVYNEQFF. The DNA for the CDR3 is TGTGCCAGCAGCGACCCCCGGGGACAGGTCTACAATGAGCAGTTCTTC. V and J are TRBV6-6 and TRBJ2-1; TRBD1 aligns across 8 bases. Losses at the gene ends were 6 bases for V and 3 bases for J; bases not matched to a gene: 10. CDR1 and CDR2 from the germline V gene are MNHNY and SVGAGI (reference sequence). The CDR3 loop spans 16 amino acids.

This chain uses TRBV6-5 with TRBJ1-1; 10 bases match TRBD1. From germline, CDR1 is MNHEY and CDR2 SVGAGI. This CDR3 is 15 amino acids long. V trimming: 0 bases; J trimming: 3 bases; junction bases outside the gene matches: 1. CDR3 sequence reads: CASSYSGTGDTEAFF. In nucleotides, the CDR3 is TGTGCCAGCAGTTACTCCGGGACAGGGGACACTGAAGCTTTCTTT.

This chain uses TRBV20-1 with TRBJ2-1; D gene ambiguous. Germline lookup yields CDR1 DFQATT and CDR2 SNEGSKA (reference sequence). The CDR3 is made up of 11 amino acids. The V end lost 1 base, the J end lost 7 bases, and 5 bases lay between the germline ends. The DNA of the CDR3 is TGCAGTGCTAGAGGAAGGAATGAGCAGTTCTTC. It translates to CSARGRNEQFF.

The chain is built from TRBV9 and TRBJ2-7, with 9 bases fitting TRBD1. CDR1 SGDLS and CDR2 YYNGEE come from the germline V gene. CDR3 length: 15 residues. V shed 5 bases and J 3 bases; nucleotides not matched to a gene: 9. The CDR3 DNA reads TGTGCCAGCAGTCTCGGGACAGGGCTGATCTACGAGCAGTACTTC. Amino acids: CASSLGTGLIYEQYF.

This clone came up once. The CDR3, as DNA: TGTGCCAGCAGTTCAAGGTTCGGCCAGCCCCAGCATTTT. Translating gives CASSSRFGQPQHF. The V gene is TRBV6-5, the J gene TRBJ1-5, with D unclear. The V gene lost 4 bases and the J gene lost 7 bases, with 11 bases spanning the gap. The CDR3 is made up of 13 amino acids. Germline loops: CDR1 MNHEY, CDR2 SVGAGI.

The J gene is TRBJ1-1, the V gene TRBV2; D perhaps matches TRBD1 (5 bases). The CDR3 totals 11 residues. The germline gives CDR1 SNHLY, CDR2 FYNNEI. Trimming pared 4 bases from V and 10 bases from J, leaving 10 bases between. CDR3: CASSVWGPAFF. The CDR3 bases are TGTGCCAGCAGTGTCTGGGGCCCAGCTTTCTTT.

The chain combines TRBV6-5 with TRBJ1-4; D perhaps matches TRBD1 (5 bases). The V and J ends lost 5 bases and 0 bases respectively, with 10 bases between them. Per the germline V gene, CDR1 is MNHEY and CDR2 is SVGAGI. The CDR3 length is 15 residues. For the CDR3, the DNA is TGTGCCAGCAGTACGACAGTCGCAACTAATGAAAAACTGTTTTTT. This gives the protein CASSTTVATNEKLFF.

The J gene is TRBJ2-2, the V gene TRBV5-5, with 7 bases matching TRBD1. This CDR3 region has 14 residues. Looked up from germline, CDR1 is SGHKS and CDR2 is YYEKEE (reference sequence). With V trimmed by 4 bases and J by 6 bases, 6 bases remained unmatched. This chain's CDR3 is CASSPGTVSGELFF. CDR3 sequence (DNA): TGTGCCAGCAGCCCCGGGACAGTTTCCGGGGAGCTGTTTTTT.

V is TRBV11-3 and J is TRBJ2-5; possibly TRBD1 for D (5 bases). Between the trimmed V and J ends, which lost 1 base and 0 bases, there was a span of 9 bases. CDR3 size: 15 residues. CDR1 SGHNT and CDR2 YENEEA come from the germline V gene. CDR3 DNA sequence: TGTGCCAGCAGCTTAGCACAGGACAACCAAGAGACCCAGTACTTC. Encoded protein: CASSLAQDNQETQYF.

This chain links TRBV7-2 with TRBJ2-3, with 13 bases aligning to TRBD2. Per the germline V gene, CDR1 is SGHTA and CDR2 is FQGNSA. Trimming removed 5 bases from V and 2 bases from J; junction bases left unmatched: 7. The CDR3 length is 17 residues. CDR3 residues: CASSLRLAGGYTDTQYF. CDR3 nucleotide sequence: TGTGCCAGCAGCCTAAGACTAGCGGGGGGTTACACAGATACGCAGTATTTT.

The V and J genes are TRBV27 and TRBJ2-7; unclear D gene. V lost 6 bases and J lost 4, with 19 bases in between. This CDR3 is built from 15 residues. Germline V gives CDR1 MNHEY, CDR2 SMNVEV (reference sequence). This chain's CDR3 is CASSQKGGSLYEQYF. In nucleotides, the CDR3 is TGTGCCAGCAGCCAGAAGGGTGGCAGCCTTTACGAGCAGTACTTC.

The V gene is TRBV29-1, the J gene TRBJ1-1; D possibly corresponds to TRBD1 (5 bases). Looked up from germline, CDR1 is SQVTM and CDR2 is ANQGSEA. The CDR3 is 12 amino acids. The V and J ends lost 1 base and 11 bases respectively, with 14 bases between them. As DNA, the CDR3 is TGCAGCGTTGAAGCAGGGTACCTAAGCGCTTTCTTT. Its translation is CSVEAGYLSAFF. Drawing the rest from reference TRBV29-1 and TRBJ1-1, the complete variable domain is SAVISQKPSRDICQRGTSLTIQCQVDSQVTMMFWYRQQPGQSLTLIATANQGSEATYESGFVIDKFPISRPNLTFSTLTVSNMSPEDSSIYLCSVEAGYLSAFFGQGTRLTVV.

This chain connects TRBV6-1 to TRBJ1-6, with 7 positions matching TRBD1. The CDR3 length is 15 residues. The junction had 10 bases not matched to a gene; V was cut back by 5 bases and J by 9 bases. In germline, CDR1 is MNHNS, CDR2 SASEGT. The CDR3 here is CASSQRQGLTSPLHF. The CDR3, as DNA: TGTGCCAGCAGTCAACGACAGGGTCTGACTTCACCCCTCCACTTT.

The chain combines TRBV5-1 with TRBJ1-1; D is possibly TRBD1 (6 bases). CDR1 is SGHRS, CDR2 YFSETQ, per germline. The V end lost 1 base, the J end lost 4 bases, and 14 bases lay between the germline ends. This CDR3 contains 15 residues. CDR3 bases: TGCGCCAGCAGCTTGTCGCTAGTCAGGGGCACTGAAGCTTTCTTT. Its protein is CASSLSLVRGTEAFF.

In DNA, the CDR3 is TGTGCCAGCTCACCCGGACAGGGTGGCGCTTACTACGAGCAGTACTTC. It codes for CASSPGQGGAYYEQYF. The chain joins TRBV18 to TRBJ2-7, with TRBD1 matching over 8 bases. The CDR3 consists of 16 residues. J was trimmed by 3 bases and V by 3 bases; bases with no gene match: 10. The germline V gene encodes CDR1 KGHSH and CDR2 LQKENI.

The chain has TRBV6-6 and TRBJ2-7; 7 positions match TRBD2. Germline V gene lookup returns CDR1 MNHNY and CDR2 SVGAGI (reference sequence). This CDR3 is 14 amino acids long. V dropped 0 bases and J dropped 4; count of bases not matched to a gene: 3. For the CDR3, the DNA is TGTGCCAGCAGTTACTCGGGGGGGGTTTACGAGCAGTACTTC. Translation gives CASSYSGGVYEQYF.

The chain is built from TRBV19 and TRBJ1-1, with unresolved D. Trimming stripped 5 bases from V and 5 bases from J, with 15 bases between. Germline V CDR1 and CDR2: LNHDA, SQIVND (reference sequence). CDR3 length equals 14 residues. As DNA, the CDR3 is TGTGCCAGTAGTTTCGGGAGTGCGGGGACTGAAGCTTTCTTT. Residues: CASSFGSAGTEAFF.

V and J are TRBV11-3 and TRBJ2-5, with D possibly being TRBD1 (6 bases). The germline V gene has CDR1 SGHNT and CDR2 YENEEA. V lost 6 bases and J 4 bases, leaving 12 bases between the germline ends. The CDR3 runs 13 residues. CDR3 sequence (DNA): TGTGCCAGCAGAGGAACAGGGCTAGAGACCCAGTACTTC. Its translation: CASRGTGLETQYF. The full variable domain, with the rest looked up from reference TRBV11-3 and TRBJ2-5, is EAGVVQSPRYKIIEKKQPVAFWCNPISGHNTLYWYLQNLGQGPELLIRYENEEAVDDSQLPKDRFSAERLKGVDSTLKIQPAELGDSAVYLCASRGTGLETQYFGPGTRLLVL.

The chain's CDR3 is CASGTGVSGANVLTF. CDR3 sequence (DNA): TGCGCCAGCGGAACGGGCGTTTCTGGGGCCAACGTCCTGACTTTC. The rearrangement uses TRBV5-1 and TRBJ2-6; D not certain. This CDR3 has 15 residues. Germline V gene lookup returns CDR1 SGHRS and CDR2 YFSETQ. Trimming removed 7 bases from V and 1 base from J, with 12 bases in between. Complete variable domain (other parts from reference TRBV5-1 and TRBJ2-6): KAGVTQTPRYLIKTRGQQVTLSCSPISGHRSVSWYQQTPGQGLQFLFEYFSETQRNKGNFPGRFSGRQFSNSRSEMNVSTLELGDSALYLCASGTGVSGANVLTFGAGSRLTVL.

This clone has a handful of counts. The chain is built from TRBV5-6 and TRBJ1-3, with a tentative D call TRBD1 (6 bases). CDR1 and CDR2 from the germline V gene are SGHDT and YYEEEE. Between the trimmed V and J ends, which lost 1 base and 2 bases, there was a span of 7 bases. This CDR3 has 14 amino acids. The CDR3 loop is CASSLRTAGNTIYF. CDR3 DNA: TGTGCCAGCAGCTTGAGGACAGCTGGAAACACCATATATTTT.

This clone was seen once. The chain joins TRBV2 to TRBJ1-6, with unresolved D. Trimming stripped 10 bases from V and 10 bases from J, with 17 bases between. This CDR3 region has 13 residues. Germline V CDR1 and CDR2: SNHLY, FYNNEI. CDR3 loop: CATSWRASSPLHF. CDR3 DNA: TGTGCCACCTCATGGAGGGCAAGCTCACCCCTCCACTTT.

This chain links TRBV6-5 with TRBJ1-5; D is undetermined. V gave up 2 bases and J gave up 3 bases, with 8 bases separating them. The CDR3 consists of 14 residues. Germline V gene data show CDR1 as MNHEY and CDR2 as SVGAGI. CDR3 DNA: TGTGCCAGCAGTTACAGGGCGGACAATCAGCCCCAGCATTTT. This codes for CASSYRADNQPQHF.

The gene calls are TRBV4-2 and TRBJ2-3; TRBD2 matches 8 bases. Germline trimming cut 3 bases from V and 5 bases from J; bases unmatched to any gene: 13. CDR3 length: 17 residues. Germline lookup yields CDR1 LGHNA and CDR2 YNFKEQ. CDR3 DNA sequence: TGTGCCAGCAGCCAGGAGAGACGTAGCGGGGCCGGAGATACGCAGTATTTT. Translation: CASSQERRSGAGDTQYF.

In this sample, this clone turned up a few times. The V call is TRBV7-9, the J call TRBJ2-2, with 9 bases that match TRBD1. This CDR3 is built from 13 residues. Germline loops: CDR1 SEHNR, CDR2 FQNEAQ (reference sequence). V gave up 6 bases and J gave up 6 bases; unmatched junction bases: 2. CDR3 protein: CASRRTGAGELFF. Here the CDR3 DNA reads TGTGCCAGCAGAAGGACAGGGGCCGGGGAGCTGTTTTTT.